A selection of T cell receptor beta chains follows, all from one sample in a study of CD8 T cells in Susac syndrome. TCRdb passed the immunoSEQ multiplex PCR reads through MiXCR, listing each CDR3 protein once. The data contain some 180,000 distinct CDR3 sequences, 85% to 95% of them seen just once; the ten biggest clones take up 0.095% to 0.1%. Sequences were obtained from CD4+ T cells from PBMCs. These receptors were collected from a human donor with Susac syndrome. Each CDR3 is given with its conserved first and last residue. D genes are given only for firm matches. Clone size is not always given. Where it is, it says once, few, many or a class for expanded clones.

clone size | J gene | V gene | D gene | CDR3 DNA | CDR3 protein
- | TRBJ2-1 | TRBV29-1 | - | TGCAGCGTTGAAGATTTAGGGCATGAGCAGTTCTTC | CSVEDLGHEQFF
- | TRBJ1-1 | TRBV2 | - | TGTGCCAGCAAGAAGAACACTGAAGCTTTCTTT | CASKKNTEAFF
- | TRBJ1-2 | TRBV7-2 | - | TGTGCCAGCACTCTCGGCGGGGGGAACTATGGCTACACCTTC | CASTLGGGNYGYTF
- | TRBJ2-7 | TRBV6-6 | - | TGTGCCAGCAGTTACCGGGGGGCGGACGAGCAGTACTTC | CASSYRGADEQYF
- | TRBJ2-1 | TRBV11-2 | TRBD1 | TGTGCCAGCAGCGCTGGCGGGTGGACAGGGAGGTCCTACAATGAGCAGTTCTTC | CASSAGGWTGRSYNEQFF
- | TRBJ1-2 | TRBV20-1 | - | TGCAGTGCTAGACGGCAGGGCCCCGTCAGCTACACCTTC | CSARRQGPVSYTF
- | TRBJ2-1 | TRBV20-1 | TRBD2 | TGCAGTGCTGTTAGCGGGAGGGGGGAGCAGTTCTTC | CSAVSGRGEQFF
- | TRBJ2-7 | TRBV5-1 | TRBD1 | TGCGCCAGCAGCACACCGGGACAGGTTGACGAGCAGTACTTC | CASSTPGQVDEQYF
- | TRBJ2-5 | TRBV5-4 | TRBD2 | TGTGCCAGCAGCTTGAGGACTAGCGGGAGGGCTGGGGAGACCCAGTACTTC | CASSLRTSGRAGETQYF
- | TRBJ1-1 | TRBV5-1 | - | TGCGCCAGCAGCTTGTTAACGGCGAACACTGAAGCTTTCTTT | CASSLLTANTEAFF
- | TRBJ2-1 | TRBV19 | TRBD1 | TGTGCCAGTAGGGATAGACAGGGGCAGTTCTTC | CASRDRQGQFF
once | TRBJ2-5 | TRBV11-2 | - | TGTGCCAGCAGCAAACTCAGGGACGCAGAGACCCAGTACTTC | CASSKLRDAETQYF
- | TRBJ2-1 | TRBV28 | - | TGTGCCAGCAGTTTAGGGGACCACATATACAATGAGCAGTTCTTC | CASSLGDHIYNEQFF
- | TRBJ2-7 | TRBV7-7 | - | TGTGCCAGCAGCTTAGATGCCAGTTCCTACGAGCAGTACTTC | CASSLDASSYEQYF
- | TRBJ2-7 | TRBV20-1 | TRBD2 | TGCAGTGCTAGGGTAATAGCGGGAGGGAGCTCCTACGAGCAGTACTTC | CSARVIAGGSSYEQYF
- | TRBJ1-2 | TRBV7-2 | - | TGTGCCAGCAGCCCCGAATTGGGCCAAGCTGGCTACACCTTC | CASSPELGQAGYTF
- | TRBJ2-3 | TRBV7-2 | - | TGTGCCAGCAGCCCCTATGGAGATACGCAGTATTTT | CASSPYGDTQYF
- | TRBJ2-7 | TRBV6-2/TRBV6-3 | - | TGTGCCAGCAGTTCTCGACAGGACGCCTCCTACGAGCAGTACTTC | CASSSRQDASYEQYF
- | TRBJ2-3 | TRBV4-2 | - | TGTGCCAGCAGCCAAGATCGGACCGCAGATACGCAGTATTTT | CASSQDRTADTQYF
- | TRBJ1-5 | TRBV12-3/TRBV12-4 | - | TGTGCCAGCAGTTGGGGGGTTAGCAATCAGCCCCAGCATTTT | CASSWGVSNQPQHF
once | TRBJ1-1 | TRBV7-9 | - | TGTGCCAGCAGTGTCGGGATAATGAACACTGAAGCTTTCTTT | CASSVGIMNTEAFF
once | TRBJ2-7 | TRBV19 | - | TGTGCCAGTAGTATGGGTAGGAAGGCCTACGAGCAGTACTTC | CASSMGRKAYEQYF
- | TRBJ2-1 | TRBV28 | - | TGTGCCAGCAGTTTATTCCCCGACAGCAATGAGCAGTTCTTC | CASSLFPDSNEQFF
- | TRBJ2-2 | TRBV5-1 | - | TGCGCCAGCAGCTTGGCTAGATTCACCGGGGAGCTGTTTTTT | CASSLARFTGELFF
- | TRBJ2-1 | TRBV6-6 | TRBD2 | TGTGCCAGCAGTTACAGCGGGGACTACAATGAGCAGTTCTTC | CASSYSGDYNEQFF
few | TRBJ2-5 | TRBV18 | TRBD1 | TGTGCCAGCTCACCTGGACAGGGTGAGACCCAGTACTTC | CASSPGQGETQYF
- | TRBJ1-2 | TRBV20-1 | TRBD1 | TGCAGTGCTAGCCAACCAAGGACAGGGATTAACTATGGCTACACCTTC | CSASQPRTGINYGYTF
- | TRBJ2-1 | TRBV12-3/TRBV12-4 | - | TGTGCCAGCAGTCCTTTAGCGGCCTTGCAGTTCTTC | CASSPLAALQFF
once | TRBJ2-5 | TRBV12-3/TRBV12-4 | - | TGTGCCAGCAGCTCGGGGGGACACGAAAAGACCCAGTACTTC | CASSSGGHEKTQYF
few | TRBJ2-5 | TRBV2 | - | TGTGCCAGCAGTAGGACTGGAAAAGAGACCCAGTACTTC | CASSRTGKETQYF
- | TRBJ2-7 | TRBV5-1 | - | TGCGCCAGCAGCGTGACAGTGGGCCCCCTGGAGCAGTACTTC | CASSVTVGPLEQYF